These 8 T cell receptor beta chains were all obtained from the same sample, sequenced in a study of blood T cell repertoires in COVID-19. The protocol was immunoSEQ multiplex PCR, while the TCRdb copy is restricted to in-frame clones and leaves out a portion. The data show roughly 200,000 clones, around 90% seen once. The source material was peripheral blood. The receptors were sampled from a man in his forties with acute or convalescent COVID-19.

V usage is TRBV5-3 and J usage is TRBJ1-4, with D perhaps matching TRBD1 (5 bases). Being an ORF, TRBV5-3 has a function that is uncertain. Trimming left V 0 bases short and J 8 bases short, with 14 bases between. This CDR3 spans 15 amino acids. CDR3 in amino acids: CARSLGQSFGEKLFF. Here the CDR3 DNA reads TGTGCCAGAAGCTTGGGACAGTCCTTCGGGGAAAAACTGTTTTTT.

CDR3 sequence: CASSVGPGVDTQYF. The CDR3, as DNA: TGTGCCAGCAGCGTAGGCCCCGGGGTAGATACGCAGTATTTT. This chain uses TRBV9 with TRBJ2-3; perhaps TRBD2 as D (5 bases). The CDR3 length is 14 residues. The germline V gene encodes CDR1 SGDLS and CDR2 YYNGEE. Trimming took off 0 bases at V and 5 bases at J, with 10 bases between the two ends.

This rearrangement joins TRBV28 to TRBJ1-2; no clear D gene. CDR3 length: 13 residues. With 3 bases removed from V and 6 bases from J, the gap between germline ends came to 11 bases. Germline CDR1 is MDHEN and CDR2 is SYDVKM. The CDR3 coding sequence is TGTGCCAGCAGTTTTGCCAGAGGGAATGGCTACACCTTC. Residues: CASSFARGNGYTF.

V is TRBV6-6 and J is TRBJ2-7; unclear D gene. CDR1 and CDR2 (germline): MNHNY, SVGAGI (reference sequence). This CDR3 is 11 amino acids long. V was trimmed by 5 bases and J by 5 bases, leaving 7 bases between them. The CDR3 region is CASSTADEQYF. The DNA for the CDR3 is TGTGCCAGCAGTACAGCCGACGAGCAGTACTTC.

This chain links TRBV2 with TRBJ2-7; a weak D match, TRBD2 (5 bases). This CDR3 spans 13 amino acids. Germline V CDR1 and CDR2: SNHLY, FYNNEI. The V end was cut by 5 bases, the J end by 5 bases, with 13 bases between. The CDR3 DNA reads TGTGCCAGCAGTTTTCTGTCCGGGGACGAGCAGTACTTC. Encoded protein: CASSFLSGDEQYF.

This sequence joins TRBV27 and TRBJ2-3; TRBD2 matches at 8 bases. J was trimmed by 1 base and V by 7 bases; bases with no gene match: 7. The CDR3 loop spans 15 amino acids. CDR1 is MNHEY and CDR2 is SMNVEV in the germline V gene (reference sequence). As DNA, the CDR3 is TGTGCCAGCATCCCCTCAGCGGGGGGCACAGATACGCAGTATTTT. Encoded protein: CASIPSAGGTDTQYF.

This chain connects TRBV6-1 to TRBJ2-7, with D perhaps matching TRBD1 (6 bases). CDR3 length: 14 residues. V gave up 2 bases and J gave up 1 base, with 9 bases separating them. CDR1 and CDR2 from the germline V gene are MNHNS and SASEGT. The CDR3 spells CASSEIDRSYEQYF. The CDR3 DNA reads TGTGCCAGCAGTGAAATTGACAGGTCCTACGAGCAGTACTTC.

The chain links TRBV30 to TRBJ1-5; maybe TRBD1 (6 bases). This CDR3 comprises 13 residues. Trimming pared 1 base from V and 3 bases from J, leaving 7 bases between. Germline values: CDR1 GTSNPN, CDR2 SVGIG (reference sequence). The CDR3 spells CAWSGQVNQPQHF. Written as DNA, the CDR3 is TGTGCCTGGAGTGGACAGGTCAATCAGCCCCAGCATTTT.